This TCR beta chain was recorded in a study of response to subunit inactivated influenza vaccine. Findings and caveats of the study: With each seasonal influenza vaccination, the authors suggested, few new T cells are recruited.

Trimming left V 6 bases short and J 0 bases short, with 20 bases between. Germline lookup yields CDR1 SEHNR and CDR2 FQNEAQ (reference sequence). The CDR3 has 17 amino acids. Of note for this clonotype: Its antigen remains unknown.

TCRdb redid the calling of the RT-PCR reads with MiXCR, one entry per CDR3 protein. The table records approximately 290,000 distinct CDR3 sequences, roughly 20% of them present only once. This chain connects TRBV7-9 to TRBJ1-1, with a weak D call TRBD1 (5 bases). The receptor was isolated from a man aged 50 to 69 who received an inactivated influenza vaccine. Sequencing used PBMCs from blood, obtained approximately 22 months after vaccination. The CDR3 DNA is TGTGCCAGCAGATTCTCGACAGCTCCCTCCTTGAACACTGAAGCTTTCTTT. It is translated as CASRFSTAPSLNTEAFF.